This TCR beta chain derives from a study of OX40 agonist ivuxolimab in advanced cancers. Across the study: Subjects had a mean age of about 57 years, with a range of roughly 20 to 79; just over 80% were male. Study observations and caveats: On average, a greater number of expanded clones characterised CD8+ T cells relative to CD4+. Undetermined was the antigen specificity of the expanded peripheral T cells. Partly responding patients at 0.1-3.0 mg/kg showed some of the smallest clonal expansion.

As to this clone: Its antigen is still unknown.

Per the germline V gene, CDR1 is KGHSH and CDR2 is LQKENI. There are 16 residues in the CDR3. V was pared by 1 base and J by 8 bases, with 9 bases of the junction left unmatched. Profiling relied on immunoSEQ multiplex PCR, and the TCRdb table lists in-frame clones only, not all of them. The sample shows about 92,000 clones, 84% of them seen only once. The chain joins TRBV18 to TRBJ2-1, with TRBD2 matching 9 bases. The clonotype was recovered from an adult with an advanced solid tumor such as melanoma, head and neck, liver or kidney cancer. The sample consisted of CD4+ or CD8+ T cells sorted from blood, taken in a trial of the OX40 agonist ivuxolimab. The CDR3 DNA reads TGTGCCAGCTCACCACGAGGCGGTAGCGGGAGCTATGAGCAGTTCTTC. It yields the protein CASSPRGGSGSYEQFF. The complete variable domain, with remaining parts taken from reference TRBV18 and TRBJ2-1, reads NAGVMQNPRHLVRRRGQEARLRCSPMKGHSHVYWYRQLPEEGLKFMVYLQKENIIDESGMPKERFSAEFPKEGPSILRIQQVVRGDSAAYFCASSPRGGSGSYEQFFGPGTRLTVL.